These 30 T cell receptor beta chains came from one sample sequenced in a study of cytomegalovirus exposure and HLA in healthy donors. The PCR made use of 60 Vbeta and 13 Jbeta primers. TCRdb's copy holds only in-frame clones and misses some; the assay was immunoSEQ multiplex PCR. The data hold a few hundred thousand clones, with around 90% observed a single time. The sequencing sample was made of PBMCs. The source of these receptors is a woman aged 18-35 years in good health and CMV-seronegative.

The rearrangement links TRBV6-6 to TRBJ1-2; the D gene is possibly TRBD1 (6 bases). The CDR3 extends over 13 amino acids. The ends were cut back, 5 bases at V and 8 bases at J, with 15 bases in the middle. In germline, CDR1 is MNHNY, CDR2 SVGAGI (reference sequence). This CDR3 is CASSHKGGRGYTF. CDR3 bases: TGTGCCAGCAGTCACAAGGGGGGGCGAGGCTACACCTTC.

The rearrangement joins TRBV9 to TRBJ1-3, with a tentative D call TRBD1 (6 bases). CDR1 SGDLS and CDR2 YYNGEE come from the germline V gene. Trimming pared 3 bases from V and 3 bases from J, leaving 13 bases between. The CDR3 length is 15 residues. The CDR3, as DNA: TGTGCCAGCAGCGACAACCCAGGGGTTGGAAACACCATATATTTT. It yields the protein CASSDNPGVGNTIYF.

This chain connects TRBV19 to TRBJ1-1; D might be TRBD1 (5 bases). Trimming pared 3 bases from V and 0 bases from J, leaving 11 bases between. Germline lookup yields CDR1 LNHDA and CDR2 SQIVND (reference sequence). The CDR3 totals 15 residues. The CDR3 nucleotides read TGTGCCAGTAGTATCAGAACAGGTGTGAACACTGAAGCTTTCTTT. Protein product: CASSIRTGVNTEAFF.

Comments on this clone: Relative to the germline gene, one junction end is altered; a read error may explain this. The chain employs TRBV7-7 and TRBJ2-5; D is possibly TRBD1 (6 bases). Germline CDR1 reads SSHAT; CDR2 reads FNYEAQ (reference sequence). CDR3 length: 12 amino acids. CDR3 in amino acids: CASSDITGIRYF. The CDR3 DNA reads TGTGCTAGCAGCGATATAACAGGGATCCGGTACTTC.

The genes are TRBV6-5 and TRBJ1-2, with a possible D match to TRBD1 (5 bases). Deletions cut 2 bases from V and 3 bases from J, with 7 bases between. This CDR3 is 13 amino acids long. The germline gives CDR1 MNHEY, CDR2 SVGAGI. In nucleotides, the CDR3 is TGTGCCAGCAGTTACGGGACTGACTATGGCTACACCTTC. It is translated as CASSYGTDYGYTF.

This clone was counted a few times. This rearrangement joins TRBV19 to TRBJ2-1, with TRBD1 identical over 9 bases. The CDR3 spans 15 residues. Looked up from germline, CDR1 is LNHDA and CDR2 is SQIVND (reference sequence). The V and J ends lost 3 bases and 7 bases, in that order; junction bases with no gene match: 7. CDR3 coding DNA: TGTGCCAGTAGTATGGGGACAGGGTGGTTGAATGAGCAGTTCTTC. Its translation: CASSMGTGWLNEQFF.

The gene calls are TRBV5-6 and TRBJ1-3, with D possibly matching TRBD1 (5 bases). The CDR3 loop spans 14 amino acids. Germline V lookup: CDR1 SGHDT, CDR2 YYEEEE. V gave up 3 bases and J gave up 0 bases, with 7 bases separating them. This chain's CDR3 is CASSSGYSGNTIYF. Written as DNA, the CDR3 is TGTGCCAGCAGCTCAGGGTACTCTGGAAACACCATATATTTT.

This sequence joins TRBV2 and TRBJ2-7; D is possibly TRBD1 (5 bases). The CDR3 runs to 13 residues. Deletions cut 6 bases from V and 3 bases from J, with 12 bases between. Germline V gene sequence: CDR1 SNHLY, CDR2 FYNNEI. This CDR3 reads CASSDSQGYEQYF. The CDR3 region has the DNA TGTGCCAGCAGCGATTCCCAGGGCTACGAGCAGTACTTC.

The chain is built from TRBV14 and TRBJ1-2; D possibly corresponds to TRBD1 (6 bases). CDR3 length: 15 residues. Trimming took off 0 bases at V and 8 bases at J, with 16 bases between the two ends. Germline CDR1 is SGHDN and CDR2 is FVKESK. CDR3 sequence: CASSQDWRQGQGYTF. The CDR3 DNA follows: TGTGCCAGCAGCCAAGATTGGCGTCAGGGGCAGGGCTACACCTTC.

This rearrangement joins TRBV20-1 to TRBJ1-2; TRBD1 might be the D (6 bases). Germline V gives CDR1 DFQATT, CDR2 SNEGSKA (reference sequence). The CDR3 covers 11 residues. V was cut by 6 bases and J by 8 bases, with 13 bases left in between. The CDR3, as DNA: TGCAGTGCCCCCAATGGGGGCGGCTACACCTTC. Amino acid sequence: CSAPNGGGYTF.

V usage is TRBV12-5 and J usage is TRBJ1-5; 8 bases align to TRBD1. V gave up 5 bases and J gave up 5 bases; unmatched junction bases: 8. Germline assignment: CDR1 LGHNT and CDR2 FRNRAP. This CDR3 has 15 residues. The CDR3 coding sequence is TGTGCTAGTGGTCCCGAGACAGGGGCCCATCAGCCCCAGCATTTT. It specifies CASGPETGAHQPQHF.

The gene calls are TRBV13 and TRBJ2-7, with 7 bases matching TRBD1. The CDR3 is 14 amino acids. Trimming cost V 4 bases and J 6 bases; bases outside gene matches: 9. Germline CDR1 is PRHDT and CDR2 is FYEKMQ (reference sequence). The CDR3 DNA reads TGTGCCAGCAGCTCCGGGACAGAGATTTTCGAGCAGTACTTC. It translates to CASSSGTEIFEQYF.

The rearrangement joins TRBV4-2 to TRBJ2-1; maybe TRBD1 (7 bases). CDR1 is LGHNA, CDR2 YNFKEQ, per germline. The CDR3 runs 17 residues. V was cut by 1 base and J by 9 bases, with 22 bases left in between. CDR3 protein: CASSQALGGGQRGEQFF. The CDR3 region has the DNA TGTGCCAGCAGCCAAGCTCTAGGAGGGGGCCAGAGGGGTGAGCAGTTCTTC.

The chain combines TRBV7-4 with TRBJ1-5, with unresolved D. CDR1 is SGHVT and CDR2 is SQSDAQ in the germline V gene. Trimming left V 3 bases short and J 4 bases short, with 7 bases between. There are 13 residues in the CDR3. The CDR3 reads CASSLAVNQPQHF. Written as DNA, the CDR3 is TGTGCCAGCAGCTTGGCCGTTAATCAGCCCCAGCATTTT.

The chain has TRBV2 and TRBJ2-7; 8 bases line up with TRBD2. Germline trimming cut 4 bases from V and 5 bases from J; bases unmatched to any gene: 7. This CDR3 region has 14 residues. Germline CDR1 is SNHLY and CDR2 is FYNNEI. As DNA, the CDR3 is TGTGCCAGCAGTGGCGACGGGGGGGTCCACGAGCAGTACTTC. As protein: CASSGDGGVHEQYF.

The chain combines TRBV7-9 with TRBJ2-3; D is unresolved. Trimming shortened V by 2 bases and J by 3 bases, and 9 bases separated the two germline ends. CDR3 length: 14 amino acids. From germline, CDR1 is SEHNR and CDR2 FQNEAQ (reference sequence). CDR3 region: CASSLMQRTDTQYF. CDR3 sequence (DNA): TGTGCCAGCAGCTTAATGCAACGGACAGATACGCAGTATTTT.

The chain is built from TRBV2 and TRBJ1-6; D is possibly TRBD1 (5 bases). Germline loops: CDR1 SNHLY, CDR2 FYNNEI. Trimming removed 5 bases from V and 9 bases from J, with 14 bases in between. The CDR3 sequence is 14 residues long. DNA for the CDR3: TGTGCCAGCAGTTCCCAGGGTGAGTCTTCACCCCTCCACTTT. It codes for CASSSQGESSPLHF.

The count of this clone is one. The sample has other DNA sequences that encode this CDR3 too. V gene TRBV4-1 combines with J gene TRBJ1-3; unclear D gene. This CDR3 spans 14 amino acids. The germline V and J ends were trimmed by 1 base and 0 bases, with 4 bases remaining between them. Germline V CDR1 and CDR2: MGHRA, YSYEKL. CDR3: CASSQGSSGNTIYF. CDR3 nucleotides: TGCGCCAGCAGCCAAGGGAGCTCTGGAAACACCATATATTTT.

The chain links TRBV5-1 to TRBJ2-1; 12 positions match TRBD2. J lost 5 bases, V lost 4 bases, and 4 bases had no gene match. The CDR3 is made up of 15 amino acids. The germline V gene encodes CDR1 SGHRS and CDR2 YFSETQ. This CDR3 is CASSELAGGNNEQFF. The CDR3 DNA reads TGCGCCAGCAGCGAACTAGCGGGGGGTAACAATGAGCAGTTCTTC.

V and J are TRBV6-5 and TRBJ2-7, with 9 bases aligning to TRBD1. V was pared by 6 bases and J by 1 base, with 4 bases of the junction left unmatched. Germline lookup yields CDR1 MNHEY and CDR2 SVGAGI. The CDR3 consists of 14 residues. This CDR3 reads CASSTGTGSYEQYF. CDR3 DNA sequence: TGTGCCAGCAGCACCGGGACAGGGTCCTACGAGCAGTACTTC.

The chain joins TRBV5-4 to TRBJ2-2, with D perhaps TRBD1 (6 bases). V was pared by 0 bases and J by 6 bases, with 12 bases between. CDR3 length: 15 amino acids. CDR1 is SGHNT and CDR2 is YYREEE in the germline V gene (reference sequence). CDR3 DNA sequence: TGTGCCAGCAGCTTGGTTTTAGGGGGAGCCGGGGAGCTGTTTTTT. Its translation is CASSLVLGGAGELFF.

This sequence joins TRBV10-3 and TRBJ2-7; 7 bases are shared with TRBD1. The germline V gene has CDR1 ENHRY and CDR2 SYGVKD. The junction had 6 bases not matched to a gene; V was cut back by 5 bases and J by 5 bases. This CDR3 spans 13 amino acids. CDR3 DNA: TGTGCCATCAGTCAGGACAGGACCCACGAGCAGTACTTC. Translation: CAISQDRTHEQYF.

This clone was recorded only once. The gene calls are TRBV5-4 and TRBJ1-6; TRBD1 agrees at 11 bases. Germline V gene lookup returns CDR1 SGHNT and CDR2 YYREEE (reference sequence). Losses at the gene ends were 4 bases for V and 10 bases for J; bases not matched to a gene: 13. CDR3 length: 17 amino acids. The CDR3 spells CASSPATGQGVRSPLHF. DNA of the CDR3: TGTGCCAGCAGCCCGGCGACGGGACAGGGGGTCAGGTCACCCCTCCACTTT.

This sequence joins TRBV6-1 and TRBJ2-7; 7 bases are shared with TRBD1. Germline CDR1 is MNHNS and CDR2 is SASEGT. This CDR3 contains 13 residues. After removal of 4 bases from V and 4 bases from J, the junction contained 4 bases not matched to a gene. CDR3 loop: CASSAQTGYEQYF. In DNA, the CDR3 is TGTGCCAGCAGTGCTCAGACAGGGTACGAGCAGTACTTC.

The V call is TRBV29-1, the J call TRBJ1-1; the match to TRBD1 covers 10 bases. The length of the CDR3 is 13 residues. V lost 7 bases to trimming and J lost 5 bases; unmatched junction nucleotides: 7. Germline CDR1 is SQVTM and CDR2 is ANQGSEA. The CDR3 spells CSGRQGALTEAFF. CDR3 bases: TGCAGCGGACGACAGGGGGCTCTAACTGAAGCTTTCTTT.

V is TRBV11-2 and J is TRBJ1-1; D is perhaps TRBD1 (6 bases). The V end was cut by 2 bases, the J end by 0 bases, with 22 bases between. CDR3 size: 19 residues. The germline V gene has CDR1 SGHAT and CDR2 FQNNGV. Here the CDR3 reads CASSLIRGTGGKLNTEAFF. CDR3 nucleotide sequence: TGTGCCAGCAGCTTAATAAGGGGGACCGGGGGGAAATTGAACACTGAAGCTTTCTTT.

The chain recombines TRBV30 with TRBJ1-3, with D unclear. With 3 bases removed from V and 0 bases from J, the gap between germline ends came to 15 bases. The germline V gene encodes CDR1 GTSNPN and CDR2 SVGIG (reference sequence). The CDR3 extends over 16 amino acids. The CDR3 loop is CAWRRPSASSGNTIYF. As DNA, the CDR3 is TGTGCCTGGAGGCGCCCCAGCGCGAGCTCTGGAAACACCATATATTTT. The full variable domain, rest sourced from reference TRBV30 and TRBJ1-3, is SQTIHQWPATLVQPVGSPLSLECTVEGTSNPNLYWYRQAAGRGLQLLFYSVGIGQISSEVPQNLSASRPQDRQFILSSKKLLLSDSGFYLCAWRRPSASSGNTIYFGEGSWLTVV.

There are a few counts of this clone. Here the CDR3 omits its conserved ending phenylalanine or tryptophan, so a read error is the likely source. Because the CDR3's place on the DNA is in doubt, the DNA is left out and the CDR3 is given as listed by TCRdb. This chain connects TRBV12-5 to TRBJ1-4. The CDR3 region is 8 residues in length, termini included. Germline CDR1 reads LGHNT; CDR2 reads FRNRAP. CDR3 in amino acids: CASAPSGR.

V is TRBV5-4 and J is TRBJ1-2, with D unclear. Per germline, CDR1 SGHNT and CDR2 YYREEE (reference sequence). Trimming removed 0 bases from V and 7 bases from J, with 16 bases in between. The CDR3 covers 15 residues. The CDR3 loop is CASSLAQASSVGYTF. In nucleotides, the CDR3 is TGTGCCAGCAGCTTGGCCCAGGCATCCTCGGTTGGCTACACCTTC.

The J gene is TRBJ2-7, the V gene TRBV2, with a weak D call TRBD1 (5 bases). Germline CDR1 SNHLY, CDR2 FYNNEI. Trimming took 3 bases from V and 6 from J, leaving 12 bases between them. The CDR3 contains 13 residues. CDR3 DNA sequence: TGTGCCAGCAGTGACAGGGATTTGGGCGAGCAGTACTTC. It codes for CASSDRDLGEQYF.